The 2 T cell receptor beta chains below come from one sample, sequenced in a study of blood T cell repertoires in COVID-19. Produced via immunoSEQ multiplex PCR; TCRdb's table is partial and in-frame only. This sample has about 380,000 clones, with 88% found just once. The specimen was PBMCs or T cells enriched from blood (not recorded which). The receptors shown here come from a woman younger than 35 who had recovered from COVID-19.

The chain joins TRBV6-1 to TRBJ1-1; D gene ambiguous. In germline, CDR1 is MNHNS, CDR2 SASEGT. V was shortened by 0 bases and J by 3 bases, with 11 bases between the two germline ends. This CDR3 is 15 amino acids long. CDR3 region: CASSEARQIYTEAFF. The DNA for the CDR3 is TGTGCCAGCAGTGAAGCGCGGCAGATTTACACTGAAGCTTTCTTT.

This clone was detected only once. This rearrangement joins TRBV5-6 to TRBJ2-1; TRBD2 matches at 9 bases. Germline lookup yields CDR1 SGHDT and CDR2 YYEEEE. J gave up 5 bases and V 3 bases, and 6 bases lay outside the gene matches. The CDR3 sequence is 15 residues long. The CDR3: CASSSAGGPHNEQFF. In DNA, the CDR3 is TGTGCCAGCAGCTCTGCGGGGGGGCCCCACAATGAGCAGTTCTTC.